This T cell receptor beta chain was captured by sequencing in a study of cytotoxic CD8 clonotypes in ibrutinib-treated CLL. General study findings and limits: Clonality at baseline surpassed age-matched healthy donors and tracked circulating CD8+ T-cell counts.

With 0 bases removed from V and 2 bases from J, the gap between germline ends came to 11 bases. Germline V gene sequence: CDR1 MNHEY, CDR2 SMNVEV (reference sequence). This CDR3 is built from 16 residues. Concerning this clone: Its antigen is as yet unknown.

TCRdb's copy holds only in-frame clones and misses some; the assay was immunoSEQ multiplex PCR. The sample comprises 120,000 to 150,000 clones, approximately 89% of which are singletons, and 10% to 11% rests with the top ten. Extraction of around 2 micrograms of genomic DNA from cryopreserved PBMCs supplied material for TCR beta libraries. The V call is TRBV27, the J call TRBJ1-3, with D uncertain. Source: PBMCs, taken after 12 months of ibrutinib treatment. The TCR originated in a human donor with chronic lymphocytic leukemia. The CDR3 sequence: CASSLSGRRTGNTIYF. The CDR3 bases are TGTGCCAGCAGTTTATCGGGCAGGAGGACTGGAAACACCATATATTTT.